These 10 T cell receptor beta chains originate from one sample sequenced in a study of cytomegalovirus exposure and HLA in healthy donors. Here immunoSEQ multiplex PCR was the method, and the copy in TCRdb shows in-frame clones only, minus some. The data contain about 280,000 clones, 80% to 90% of them singletons. The sequenced sample was PBMCs. Receptors were obtained from a woman in her late teens or twenties in good health and CMV-seronegative.

This clone was observed a single time. Other DNA sequences within the sample encode an identical CDR3. The V and J genes are TRBV5-1 and TRBJ2-1; 9 nucleotides agree with TRBD1. Germline V lookup: CDR1 SGHRS, CDR2 YFSETQ. The CDR3 loop spans 15 amino acids. With V trimmed by 4 bases and J by 0 bases, 2 bases remained unmatched. The CDR3 sequence: CASSLGQGSYNEQFF. The CDR3 DNA reads TGCGCCAGCAGCCTGGGACAGGGCTCCTACAATGAGCAGTTCTTC.

This clone occurred once. Other DNA sequences of this sample code for an identical CDR3. The genes are TRBV5-6 and TRBJ1-2; 7 bases map to TRBD1. The CDR3 covers 13 residues. Unmatched junction bases numbered 5, after V lost 5 bases and J lost 4 bases. Germline values: CDR1 SGHDT, CDR2 YYEEEE. As DNA, the CDR3 is TGTGCCAGCAGTTCTGACAGGGCCTATGGCTACACCTTC. This sequence encodes CASSSDRAYGYTF.

The chain joins TRBV11-3 to TRBJ2-3; D is perhaps TRBD2 (5 bases). Per the germline V gene, CDR1 is SGHNT and CDR2 is YENEEA. The V and J ends lost 1 base and 2 bases respectively, with 7 bases between them. The CDR3 length is 14 residues. CDR3: CASSLVTTTDTQYF. In DNA, the CDR3 is TGTGCCAGCAGCTTAGTGACTACCACAGATACGCAGTATTTT.

This sequence joins TRBV18 and TRBJ1-1, with a weak D call TRBD1 (5 bases). There are 17 residues in the CDR3. Trimming took off 2 bases at V and 4 bases at J, with 20 bases between the two ends. The germline CDR1 and CDR2 sequences are KGHSH and LQKENI. The CDR3: CASSPGTGDVGFTEAFF. DNA for the CDR3: TGTGCCAGCTCACCAGGAACAGGAGACGTCGGGTTCACTGAAGCTTTCTTT.

The CDR3 loop reads CSVRWDRPTDTQYF. The CDR3 nucleotides read TGCAGCGTTAGGTGGGACAGGCCCACAGATACGCAGTATTTT. The rearrangement uses TRBV29-1 and TRBJ2-3, with TRBD1 matching over 8 bases. The V and J ends lost 5 bases and 2 bases, in that order; junction bases with no gene match: 6. From germline, CDR1 is SQVTM and CDR2 ANQGSEA. The CDR3 runs 14 residues.

The chain joins TRBV6-5 to TRBJ1-2; D may be TRBD1 (5 bases). This CDR3 comprises 15 residues. Trimming cost V 0 bases and J 8 bases, with 16 bases left between them. CDR1 is MNHEY and CDR2 is SVGAGI in the germline V gene. CDR3 nucleotide sequence: TGTGCCAGCAGTTACTCGATTCCCCAGGGCGAAGGCTACACCTTC. This codes for CASSYSIPQGEGYTF.

In nucleotides, the CDR3 is TGTGCCAGCGGCTGGTACACTGAAGCTTTCTTT. This gives the protein CASGWYTEAFF. The V call is TRBV27, the J call TRBJ1-1; the D is unclear. Germline V gives CDR1 MNHEY, CDR2 SMNVEV (reference sequence). This CDR3 contains 11 residues. With 8 bases removed from V and 3 bases from J, the gap between germline ends came to 7 bases.

The chain couples TRBV12-5 to TRBJ2-7; the match to TRBD1 covers 8 bases. CDR1 is LGHNT and CDR2 is FRNRAP in the germline V gene. The ends lost 2 bases at V and 4 bases at J; junction bases unmatched: 1. CDR3 size: 13 residues. CDR3 residues: CASGLNRGYEQYF. Written as DNA, the CDR3 is TGTGCTAGTGGTTTGAACAGGGGGTACGAGCAGTACTTC.

The rearrangement joins TRBV28 to TRBJ1-2, with D unclear. Germline CDR1 and CDR2: MDHEN and SYDVKM. The CDR3 runs 14 residues. Trimming pared 5 bases from V and 2 bases from J, leaving 12 bases between. The CDR3 DNA follows: TGTGCCAGCAGTCCCGACGGGTTAAACTATGGCTACACCTTC. Amino acids: CASSPDGLNYGYTF.

The chain couples TRBV27 to TRBJ1-2; a weak D match, TRBD1 (5 bases). Trimming removed 4 bases at V and 4 bases at J, with 22 bases between. CDR1 is MNHEY, CDR2 SMNVEV, per germline (reference sequence). The CDR3 totals 17 residues. Here the CDR3 reads CASSSTPGLSAFYGYTF. In nucleotides, the CDR3 is TGTGCCAGCAGTTCGACTCCGGGACTTTCCGCCTTCTATGGCTACACCTTC.